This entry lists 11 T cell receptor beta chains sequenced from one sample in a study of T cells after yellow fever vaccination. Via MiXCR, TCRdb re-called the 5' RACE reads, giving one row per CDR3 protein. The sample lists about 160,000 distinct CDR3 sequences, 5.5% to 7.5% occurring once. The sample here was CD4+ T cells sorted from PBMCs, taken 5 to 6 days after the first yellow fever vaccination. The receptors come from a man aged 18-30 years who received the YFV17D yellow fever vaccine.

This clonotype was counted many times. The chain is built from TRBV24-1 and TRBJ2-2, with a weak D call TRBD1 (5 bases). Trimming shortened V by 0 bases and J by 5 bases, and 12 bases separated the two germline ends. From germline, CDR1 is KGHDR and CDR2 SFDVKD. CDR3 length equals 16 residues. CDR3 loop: CATSDLLRGETGELFF. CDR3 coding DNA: TGTGCCACCAGTGATTTGCTTAGGGGTGAAACCGGGGAGCTGTTTTTT.

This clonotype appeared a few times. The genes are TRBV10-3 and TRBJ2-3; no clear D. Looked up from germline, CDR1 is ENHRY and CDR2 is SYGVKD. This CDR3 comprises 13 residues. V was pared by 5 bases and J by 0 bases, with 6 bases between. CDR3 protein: CAISRISTDTQYF. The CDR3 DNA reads TGTGCCATCAGTAGGATTAGCACAGATACGCAGTATTTT.

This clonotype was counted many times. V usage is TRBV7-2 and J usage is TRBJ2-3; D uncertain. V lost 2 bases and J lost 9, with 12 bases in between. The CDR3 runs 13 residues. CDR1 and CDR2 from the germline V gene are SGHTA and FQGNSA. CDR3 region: CASSLMQIDTQYF. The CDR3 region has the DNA TGTGCCAGCAGCTTAATGCAGATAGACACGCAGTATTTT.

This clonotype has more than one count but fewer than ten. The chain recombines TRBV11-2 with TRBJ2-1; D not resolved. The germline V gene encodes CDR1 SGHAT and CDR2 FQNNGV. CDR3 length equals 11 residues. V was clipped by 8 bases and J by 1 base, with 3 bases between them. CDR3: CASGSYNEQFF. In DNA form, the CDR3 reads TGTGCCAGCGGATCCTACAATGAGCAGTTCTTC.

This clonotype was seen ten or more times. CDR3 DNA sequence: TGTGCCAGCAGCCTTCCCCCCCTCTTCGGGGGGTTTCGACCCAGGAACGCATACGAGCAGTACGTC. Its translation is CASSLPPLFGGFRPRNAYEQYV. V and J are TRBV4-2 and TRBJ2-7; 7 bases map to TRBD2. V dropped 4 bases and J dropped 4; count of bases not matched to a gene: 31. CDR1 LGHNA and CDR2 YNFKEQ come from the germline V gene. The CDR3 loop spans 22 amino acids.

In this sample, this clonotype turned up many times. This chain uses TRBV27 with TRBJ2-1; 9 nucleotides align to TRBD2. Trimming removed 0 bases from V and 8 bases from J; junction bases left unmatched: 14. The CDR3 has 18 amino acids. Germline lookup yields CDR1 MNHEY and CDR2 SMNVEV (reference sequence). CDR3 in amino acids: CASSLSSGVAGGPYEQFF. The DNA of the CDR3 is TGTGCCAGCAGTTTATCCTCAGGTGTCGCGGGGGGGCCTTATGAGCAGTTCTTC.

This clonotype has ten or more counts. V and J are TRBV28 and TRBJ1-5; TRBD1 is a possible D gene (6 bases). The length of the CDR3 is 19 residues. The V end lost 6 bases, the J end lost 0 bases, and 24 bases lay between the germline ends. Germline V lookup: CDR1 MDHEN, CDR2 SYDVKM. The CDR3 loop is CASRTPQGGTLYSNQPQHF. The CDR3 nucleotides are TGTGCCAGCAGAACACCCCAGGGTGGGACACTCTATAGCAATCAGCCCCAGCATTTT.

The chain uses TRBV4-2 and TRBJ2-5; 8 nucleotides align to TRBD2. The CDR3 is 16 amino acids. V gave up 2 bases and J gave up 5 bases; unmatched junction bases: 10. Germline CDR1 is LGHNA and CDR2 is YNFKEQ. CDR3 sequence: CASSQNPGTSHETQYF. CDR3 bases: TGTGCCAGCAGCCAAAACCCCGGGACTAGTCATGAGACCCAGTACTTC.

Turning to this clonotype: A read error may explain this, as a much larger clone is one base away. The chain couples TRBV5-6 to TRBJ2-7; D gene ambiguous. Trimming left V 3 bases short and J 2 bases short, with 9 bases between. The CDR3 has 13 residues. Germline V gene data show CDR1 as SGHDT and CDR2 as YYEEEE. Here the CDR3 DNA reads TGTGCCAGCAGCTCCACAGTGGCCTACGAGCAGTACGTC. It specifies CASSSTVAYEQYV.

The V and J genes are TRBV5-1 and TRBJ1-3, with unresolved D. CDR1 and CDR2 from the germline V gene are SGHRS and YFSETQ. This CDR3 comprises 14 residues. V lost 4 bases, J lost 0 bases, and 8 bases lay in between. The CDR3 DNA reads TGCGCCAGCAGCGAGGCCTACTCTGGAAACACCATATATTTT. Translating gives CASSEAYSGNTIYF.

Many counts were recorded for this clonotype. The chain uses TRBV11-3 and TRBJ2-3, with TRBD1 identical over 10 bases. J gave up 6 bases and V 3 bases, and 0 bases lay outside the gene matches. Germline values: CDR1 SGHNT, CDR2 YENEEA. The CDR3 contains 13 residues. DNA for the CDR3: TGTGCCAGCAGCTTGACAGGGGGCGATACGCAGTATTTT. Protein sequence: CASSLTGGDTQYF.